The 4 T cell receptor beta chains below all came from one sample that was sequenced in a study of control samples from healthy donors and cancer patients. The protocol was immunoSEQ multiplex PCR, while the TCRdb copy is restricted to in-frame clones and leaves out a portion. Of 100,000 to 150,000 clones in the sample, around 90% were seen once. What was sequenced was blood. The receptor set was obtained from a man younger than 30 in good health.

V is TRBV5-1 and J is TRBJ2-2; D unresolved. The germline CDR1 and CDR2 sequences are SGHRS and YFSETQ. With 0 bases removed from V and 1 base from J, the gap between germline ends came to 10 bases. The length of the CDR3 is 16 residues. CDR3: CASSLGRWENTGELFF. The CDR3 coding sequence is TGCGCCAGCAGCTTGGGGCGGTGGGAGAACACCGGGGAGCTGTTTTTT.

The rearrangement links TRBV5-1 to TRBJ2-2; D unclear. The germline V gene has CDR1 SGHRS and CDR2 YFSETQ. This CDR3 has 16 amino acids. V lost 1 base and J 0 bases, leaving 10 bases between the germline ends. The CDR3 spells CASSLLWTANTGELFF. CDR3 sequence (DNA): TGCGCCAGCAGCTTGCTGTGGACCGCGAACACCGGGGAGCTGTTTTTT.

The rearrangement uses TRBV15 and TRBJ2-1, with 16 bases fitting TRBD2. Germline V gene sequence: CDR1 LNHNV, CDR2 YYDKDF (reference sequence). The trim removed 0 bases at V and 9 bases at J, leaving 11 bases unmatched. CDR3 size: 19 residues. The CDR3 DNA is TGTGCCACCAGCAGAGAGGGGACTAGCGGGGGGGTGTACACGATTGAGCAGTTCTTC. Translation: CATSREGTSGGVYTIEQFF.

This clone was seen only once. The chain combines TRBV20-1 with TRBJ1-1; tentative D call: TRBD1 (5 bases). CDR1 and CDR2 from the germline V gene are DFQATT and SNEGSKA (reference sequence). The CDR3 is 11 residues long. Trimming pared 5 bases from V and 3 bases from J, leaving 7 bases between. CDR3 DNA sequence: TGCAGTGCTGAAGGGGACACTGAAGCTTTCTTT. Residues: CSAEGDTEAFF.